The 30 T cell receptor beta chains presented below share a single source sample, sequenced in a study of blood T cells in healthy people across ages. The use of a sample-barcoded 5' primer and a J-beta primer mix characterized a second PCR of roughly 6 to 11 cycles. TCRdb recomputed calls from the 5' RACE reads with MiXCR, one row per CDR3 protein. The sample lists 550,000 to 650,000 distinct CDR3 sequences, about a quarter occurring once. The same specimen was also included in a second study, on T cells of mothers and their children.

What was sequenced was blood. These receptors were obtained from a boy aged 2-15 years in good health.

A remark on this clonotype: The limits of the CDR3 on the DNA are not certain, so only TCRdb's listed CDR3 is given. The chain is built from TRBV7-5 and TRBJ2-6. TRBV7-5 is a documented pseudogene. Counting both end residues, the CDR3 totals 20 amino acids. The CDR3: CISVSEALALPIPGANVLTF.

The V call is TRBV5-6, the J call TRBJ2-3, with D tentatively TRBD2 (6 bases). V gave up 2 bases and J gave up 5 bases, with 12 bases separating them. Germline V gene data show CDR1 as SGHDT and CDR2 as YYEEEE. The CDR3 is made up of 14 amino acids. In DNA, the CDR3 is TGTGCCAGCAGCTTAGGGACTTTTCGAGATACGCAGTATTTT. Translation: CASSLGTFRDTQYF.

The chain links TRBV2 to TRBJ1-2; D is unresolved. The germline V gene has CDR1 SNHLY and CDR2 FYNNEI. V dropped 3 bases and J dropped 6 bases, with 8 bases sitting between them. The CDR3 contains 12 residues. Here the CDR3 reads CASSDFRHGYTF. The CDR3 DNA sequence: TGTGCCAGCAGTGACTTTAGACATGGCTACACCTTC.

On this clonotype: The missing conserved phenylalanine or tryptophan at the end of this CDR3 makes a read error likely. The DNA is left out, because the CDR3 cannot be placed on it with certainty; the CDR3 is given as TCRdb lists it. The rearrangement uses TRBV5-1 and TRBJ1-1. Ends included, the CDR3 has 10 residues. Germline V lookup: CDR1 SGHRS, CDR2 YFSETQ. CDR3 in amino acids: CASSYPPARG.

The CDR3 bases are TGCAGGGTACAGGGACGGGGAGCTTTCTTT. It translates to CRVQGRGAFF. This chain uses TRBV20-1 with TRBJ1-1, with D perhaps matching TRBD1 (6 bases). Germline-derived CDR1 and CDR2 are DFQATT and SNEGSKA (reference sequence). The CDR3 consists of 10 residues.

This clonotype has just a few counts. This chain joins TRBV6-5 and TRBJ1-1; D is uncertain. Per the germline V gene, CDR1 is MNHEY and CDR2 is SVGAGI. V lost 6 bases to trimming and J lost 4 bases, with 12 bases between them. The CDR3 is made up of 13 amino acids. CDR3 sequence reads: CASSAGDGTEAFF. The CDR3 DNA reads as TGTGCCAGCAGCGCCGGGGATGGCACTGAAGCTTTCTTT.

V usage is TRBV6-6 and J usage is TRBJ2-7, with D hard to call. V lost 2 bases and J 0 bases, leaving 5 bases between the germline ends. The CDR3 contains 13 residues. CDR1 MNHNY and CDR2 SVGAGI come from the germline V gene (reference sequence). CDR3 nucleotide sequence: TGTGCCAGCAGTTACAGGACCTCCTACGAGCAGTACTTC. Residues: CASSYRTSYEQYF.

This clonotype occurred a few times. J is TRBJ2-7 and V is TRBV7-2; D is uncertain. The CDR3 is 15 amino acids. Per the germline V gene, CDR1 is SGHTA and CDR2 is FQGNSA. The ends were cut back, 3 bases at V and 2 bases at J, with 14 bases in the middle. CDR3 DNA: TGTGCCAGCAGCTTCGGGCAGCTAATGGCCTACGAGCAGTACTTC. It encodes CASSFGQLMAYEQYF.

The chain uses TRBV5-1 and TRBJ1-4, with a weak D call TRBD1 (5 bases). Trimming pared 4 bases from V and 8 bases from J, leaving 18 bases between. This CDR3 has 15 amino acids. Germline values: CDR1 SGHRS, CDR2 YFSETQ. CDR3 DNA: TGCGCCAGCAGCCCCGAGGCAGGGAGAGGCGAAAAACTGTTTTTT. It specifies CASSPEAGRGEKLFF. Based on the CDR3 plus reference TRBV5-1 and TRBJ1-4, the full variable domain is KAGVTQTPRYLIKTRGQQVTLSCSPISGHRSVSWYQQTPGQGLQFLFEYFSETQRNKGNFPGRFSGRQFSNSRSEMNVSTLELGDSALYLCASSPEAGRGEKLFFGSGTQLSVL.

The genes are TRBV28 and TRBJ2-7; D is tentatively TRBD1 or TRBD2 (5 bases each). V lost 6 bases to trimming and J lost 1 base, with 10 bases between them. The CDR3 totals 13 residues. CDR1 is MDHEN, CDR2 SYDVKM, per germline. CDR3 bases: TGTGCCAGCAGAATGGGACGGTCCTACGAGCAGTACTTC. This codes for CASRMGRSYEQYF.

This clonotype turned up a few times. The CDR3 DNA sequence: TGCGCCAGCAGCCCAGCCCGGACAGGGGGCTACGAGCAGTACTTC. It yields the protein CASSPARTGGYEQYF. This sequence joins TRBV5-1 and TRBJ2-5, with 10 bases fitting TRBD1. The tail of the sequence fits TRBJ2-7 better, so the J call may be wrong. The CDR3 has 15 residues. Germline V gene lookup returns CDR1 SGHRS and CDR2 YFSETQ.

This chain connects TRBV29-1 to TRBJ2-7; the match to TRBD1 covers 7 bases. Looked up from germline, CDR1 is SQVTM and CDR2 is ANQGSEA. The CDR3 loop spans 13 amino acids. V was clipped by 7 bases and J by 5 bases; unmatched bases: 11. CDR3 sequence: CSARPDRAHEQYF. The CDR3 DNA reads TGCAGCGCCCGGCCCGACAGGGCCCACGAGCAGTACTTC.

This clonotype was seen a handful of times. The chain employs TRBV28 and TRBJ1-5, with D unclear. CDR3 length equals 15 residues. The V end was cut by 2 bases, the J end by 6 bases, with 14 bases between. Germline CDR1 MDHEN, CDR2 SYDVKM. CDR3 in DNA: TGTGCCAGCAGTTTACGTGGCCAGAGTGGTCAGCCCCAGCATTTT. Translated, it gives CASSLRGQSGQPQHF.

The chain has TRBV14 and TRBJ2-7; D uncertain. CDR3 length equals 18 residues. Germline V gene lookup returns CDR1 SGHDN and CDR2 FVKESK. The germline V and J ends were trimmed by 4 bases and 3 bases, with 25 bases remaining between them. The CDR3 spells CASSPKWPGWIPSYEQYF. The CDR3 region has the DNA TGTGCCAGCAGCCCGAAGTGGCCAGGATGGATACCGAGCTACGAGCAGTACTTC.

This chain links TRBV7-9 with TRBJ2-1; TRBD2 aligns across 15 bases. CDR3 length: 16 residues. Per the germline V gene, CDR1 is SEHNR and CDR2 is FQNEAQ (reference sequence). V lost 4 bases, J lost 7 bases, and 5 bases stayed unmatched. The CDR3 DNA is TGTGCCAGCAGCTGGACTAGCGGGAGGGGGAGGAATGAGCAGTTCTTC. This sequence encodes CASSWTSGRGRNEQFF.

The sample holds a few counts of this clonotype. The gene calls are TRBV3-1 and TRBJ2-3; TRBD2 agrees at 11 bases. The CDR3 has 16 residues. CDR1 and CDR2 (germline): LGHDT, YNNKEL (reference sequence). The trim removed 4 bases at V and 5 bases at J, leaving 8 bases unmatched. The DNA of the CDR3 is TGTGCCAGCAGCCCCAGACTAGCGGGACGTGGAGATACGCAGTATTTT. Translating it yields CASSPRLAGRGDTQYF.

This chain uses TRBV7-9 with TRBJ2-5; no definite D call. The CDR3 sequence is 12 residues long. V lost 1 base and J lost 14, with 14 bases in between. CDR1 SEHNR and CDR2 FQNEAQ come from the germline V gene (reference sequence). The chain's CDR3 is CASSLEDGVKYF. In DNA form, the CDR3 reads TGTGCCAGCAGCTTAGAAGATGGGGTAAAATACTTC.

This clonotype appeared a few times. The gene calls are TRBV7-8 and TRBJ2-3, with TRBD2 identical over 10 bases. Trimming cost V 8 bases and J 2 bases; bases outside gene matches: 10. Germline CDR1 SGHVS, CDR2 FQNEAQ. The CDR3 has 16 residues. The CDR3 region has the DNA TGTGCCAGCGGTTCCCGTCTAGCGGGGGACACAGATACGCAGTATTTT. It yields the protein CASGSRLAGDTDTQYF. Looking up the rest from reference TRBV7-8 and TRBJ2-3 gives the full variable domain: GAGVSQSPRYKVAKRGQDVALRCDPISGHVSLFWYQQALGQGPEFLTYFQNEAQLDKSGLPSDRFFAERPEGSVSTLKIQRTQQEDSAVYLCASGSRLAGDTDTQYFGPGTRLTVL.

This clonotype was counted a few times. Here the CDR3 DNA reads TGTGCCAGCAGCTTACCTTTAGGGTTATGGGGTCGAGAGACCCAGTACTTC. Translated, it gives CASSLPLGLWGRETQYF. The chain employs TRBV7-2 and TRBJ2-5; D is uncertain. The CDR3 has 17 amino acids. V lost 2 bases and J lost 4, with 20 bases in between. Germline loops: CDR1 SGHTA, CDR2 FQGNSA. The complete variable domain, with remaining parts taken from reference TRBV7-2 and TRBJ2-5, reads GAGVSQSPSNKVTEKGKDVELRCDPISGHTALYWYRQSLGQGLEFLIYFQGNSAPDKSGLPSDRFSAERTGGSVSTLTIQRTQQEDSAVYLCASSLPLGLWGRETQYFGPGTRLLVL.

Remarks on this clonotype: The junction shows a germline mismatch at one end, possibly a read error. The J gene is TRBJ1-2, the V gene TRBV5-6, with D possibly being TRBD1 (6 bases). CDR3 length equals 15 residues. Germline lookup yields CDR1 SGHDT and CDR2 YYEEEE. CDR3 sequence reads: CTSSPTGWQNYGYTF. Here the CDR3 DNA reads TGTACCAGCAGCCCGACAGGTTGGCAGAACTATGGCTACACCTTC.

The chain joins TRBV6-2 or TRBV6-3 to TRBJ2-2; tentative D call: TRBD2 (6 bases). V was clipped by 2 bases and J by 0 bases, with 31 bases between them. The germline V gene has CDR1 MNHEY and CDR2 SVGEGT. The CDR3 spans 23 residues. CDR3 amino acids: CASSYRTPGRGGILSTNTGELFF. CDR3 nucleotide sequence: TGTGCCAGCAGTTACCGAACCCCCGGGCGGGGAGGAATATTGTCAACGAACACCGGGGAGCTGTTTTTT.

This clonotype was picked up one time. The chain joins TRBV12-3 or TRBV12-4 to TRBJ2-5; D possibly corresponds to TRBD1 (6 bases). Trimming cost V 6 bases and J 7 bases, with 15 bases left between them. The CDR3 loop spans 13 amino acids. The CDR3 coding sequence is TGTGCCAGCAGCCAATTATTAGGGGGGACCCAGTACTTC. Its protein is CASSQLLGGTQYF.

The chain employs TRBV20-1 and TRBJ1-3; possibly TRBD1 for D (5 bases). The CDR3 runs to 14 residues. Germline assignment: CDR1 DFQATT and CDR2 SNEGSKA (reference sequence). Trimming removed 4 bases from V and 0 bases from J, with 10 bases in between. The CDR3 protein is CSAIPTGSGNTIYF. The CDR3 bases are TGCAGTGCTATCCCAACAGGCTCTGGAAACACCATATATTTT.

This clonotype turned up a few times. The rearrangement links TRBV6-2 or TRBV6-3 to TRBJ2-3; D uncertain. Looked up from germline, CDR1 is MNHEY and CDR2 is SVGEGT. This CDR3 contains 15 residues. Trimming removed 4 bases from V and 2 bases from J, with 13 bases in between. This CDR3 is CASSFTPVLTDTQYF. CDR3 nucleotide sequence: TGTGCCAGCAGTTTTACTCCGGTCCTCACAGATACGCAGTATTTT.

The rearrangement uses TRBV5-1 and TRBJ1-3, with D possibly matching TRBD1 (5 bases). V lost 3 bases, J lost 1 base, and 11 bases lay in between. CDR3 length: 15 amino acids. Germline assignment: CDR1 SGHRS and CDR2 YFSETQ. The DNA for the CDR3 is TGCGCCAGCAGCTACGGGACGGCTTCTGGAAACACCATATATTTT. Amino acid sequence: CASSYGTASGNTIYF.

As DNA, the CDR3 is TGTGCCAGCAGCGAGACAGGGGGCGAAAAGAGGGATAACTATGGCTACACCTTC. Protein sequence: CASSETGGEKRDNYGYTF. The chain links TRBV7-9 to TRBJ1-2; 10 bases match TRBD1. The junction had 13 bases not matched to a gene; V was cut back by 5 bases and J by 1 base. CDR3 size: 18 residues. CDR1 is SEHNR and CDR2 is FQNEAQ in the germline V gene (reference sequence).

This clonotype occurred a few times. The chain carries TRBV28 and TRBJ2-7; the D gene is possibly TRBD1 (6 bases). The V gene's germline CDR1 is MDHEN and CDR2 SYDVKM. The CDR3 spans 15 residues. Deletions cut 3 bases from V and 0 bases from J, with 12 bases between. CDR3 loop: CASSLGASGSYEQYF. CDR3 nucleotides: TGTGCCAGCAGTTTGGGGGCCTCGGGCTCCTACGAGCAGTACTTC.

The chain has TRBV7-2 and TRBJ1-4; D not resolved. Germline assignment: CDR1 SGHTA and CDR2 FQGNSA. The CDR3 has 18 residues. V was shortened by 1 base and J by 0 bases, with 15 bases between the two germline ends. CDR3 sequence: CASSLGAGSLATNEKLFF. CDR3 in DNA: TGTGCCAGCAGCTTAGGCGCAGGATCCCTTGCAACTAATGAAAAACTGTTTTTT.

This clonotype was seen only a few times. V usage is TRBV7-6 and J usage is TRBJ1-3, with TRBD1 as a possible D gene (5 bases). This CDR3 contains 13 residues. V lost 1 base to trimming and J lost 11 bases, with 12 bases between them. CDR1 and CDR2 (germline): SGHVS, FNYEAQ. CDR3 nucleotides: TGTGCCAGCAGCTTAGGGGCAGGAGGGGCCATATATTTT. This encodes CASSLGAGGAIYF.

This clonotype was seen more than once but under ten times. V gene TRBV7-3 combines with J gene TRBJ1-1, with D unclear. The V end lost 4 bases, the J end lost 4 bases, and 7 bases lay between the germline ends. This CDR3 spans 12 amino acids. Germline V gene data show CDR1 as SGHTA and CDR2 as FQGTGA. The CDR3 reads CASSSPGTEAFF. The CDR3 nucleotides are TGTGCCAGCAGCTCCCCGGGCACTGAAGCTTTCTTT.